The 24 T cell receptor beta chains below were found in one sample sequenced in a study of OX40 agonist ivuxolimab in advanced cancers. Assay used: immunoSEQ multiplex PCR; TCRdb lists only in-frame clones, some missing. The table lists about 50,000 clones, over 85% of them singletons. The starting material was CD4+ or CD8+ T cells sorted from blood, obtained in a trial of the OX40 agonist ivuxolimab. The receptors originated from an adult with an advanced solid tumor such as melanoma, head and neck, liver or kidney cancer.

This chain connects TRBV11-2 to TRBJ1-1; D gene uncertain. The CDR3 length is 13 residues. Germline lookup yields CDR1 SGHAT and CDR2 FQNNGV. Trimming took 2 bases from V and 1 from J, leaving 5 bases between them. The CDR3 nucleotides read TGTGCCAGCAGCTTAAAAAGGAACACTGAAGCTTTCTTT. It is translated as CASSLKRNTEAFF.

The CDR3 here is CASSPGTGVFNEQFF. CDR3 coding DNA: TGTGCCAGCAGTCCCGGCACAGGGGTGTTCAATGAGCAGTTCTTC. The chain uses TRBV27 and TRBJ2-1; TRBD1 matches at 7 bases. The germline V gene has CDR1 MNHEY and CDR2 SMNVEV (reference sequence). J gave up 6 bases and V 5 bases, and 10 bases lay outside the gene matches. This CDR3 is built from 15 residues.

The J gene is TRBJ1-5, the V gene TRBV9; no reliable D call. Trimming cost V 3 bases and J 0 bases, with 7 bases left between them. Germline values: CDR1 SGDLS, CDR2 YYNGEE. The CDR3 has 14 amino acids. The CDR3 spells CASSDGYSNQPQHF. The CDR3 DNA reads TGTGCCAGCAGCGACGGTTATAGCAATCAGCCCCAGCATTTT.

The genes are TRBV9 and TRBJ1-6; D is perhaps TRBD1 (5 bases). This CDR3 is 14 amino acids long. The germline V gene encodes CDR1 SGDLS and CDR2 YYNGEE. The V and J ends lost 0 bases and 6 bases respectively, with 7 bases between them. CDR3 in amino acids: CASSVGGGNSPLHF. DNA of the CDR3: TGTGCCAGCAGCGTAGGGGGCGGTAATTCACCCCTCCACTTT.

The chain carries TRBV28 and TRBJ2-7; D call uncertain. Trimming took 4 bases from V and 7 from J, leaving 23 bases between them. The CDR3 contains 16 residues. In germline, CDR1 is MDHEN, CDR2 SYDVKM. This CDR3 is CASSSPVYDRPREQYF. The CDR3 coding sequence is TGTGCCAGCAGTTCCCCCGTGTACGATCGCCCGCGAGAGCAGTACTTC.

The chain carries TRBV5-4 and TRBJ2-1, with 10 bases matching TRBD2. This CDR3 is 17 amino acids long. CDR1 is SGHNT and CDR2 is YYREEE in the germline V gene (reference sequence). J was trimmed by 4 bases and V by 0 bases; bases with no gene match: 7. The CDR3 region has the DNA TGTGCCAGCAGCTTGGCCCTAATAGCGGGGGGTTACAATGAGCAGTTCTTC. This translates into CASSLALIAGGYNEQFF. Together with reference TRBV5-4 and TRBJ2-1, the CDR3 gives the full variable domain: ETGVTQSPTHLIKTRGQQVTLRCSSQSGHNTVSWYQQALGQGPQFIFQYYREEENGRGNFPPRFSGLQFPNYSSELNVNALELDDSALYLCASSLALIAGGYNEQFFGPGTRLTVL.

This chain uses TRBV6-5 with TRBJ2-2; the D is unclear. The V end was cut by 2 bases, the J end by 2 bases, with 6 bases between. CDR3 length: 14 amino acids. Germline CDR1 reads MNHEY; CDR2 reads SVGAGI. The CDR3 loop reads CASSYAQNTGELFF. The CDR3 coding sequence is TGTGCCAGCAGTTACGCACAAAACACCGGGGAGCTGTTTTTT.

This chain joins TRBV13 and TRBJ1-2; a weak D match, TRBD1 (6 bases). The CDR3 has 15 residues. V gave up 0 bases and J gave up 6 bases, with 14 bases separating them. Per the germline V gene, CDR1 is PRHDT and CDR2 is FYEKMQ (reference sequence). CDR3 nucleotide sequence: TGTGCCAGCAGCTTAGGCCCGGGCAGGGGAGATGGCTACACCTTC. Its protein product is CASSLGPGRGDGYTF.

The CDR3 protein is CASSEWEGRETQYF. CDR3 nucleotides: TGTGCCAGCAGTGAGTGGGAGGGACGGGAGACCCAGTACTTC. The chain is built from TRBV6-1 and TRBJ2-5; 7 bases line up with TRBD2. The CDR3 contains 14 residues. Germline V gene sequence: CDR1 MNHNS, CDR2 SASEGT. V lost 3 bases, J lost 5 bases, and 6 bases stayed unmatched.

The chain links TRBV30 to TRBJ1-1; no firm D call. CDR1 and CDR2 (germline): GTSNPN, SVGIG (reference sequence). The CDR3 contains 16 residues. V lost 1 base, J lost 0 bases, and 15 bases lay in between. In nucleotides, the CDR3 is TGTGCCTGGAGTGGGGGTTTGGATCTCATGAACACTGAAGCTTTCTTT. Encoded protein: CAWSGGLDLMNTEAFF.

The chain combines TRBV27 with TRBJ2-1; unclear D gene. The CDR3 spans 10 residues. With 6 bases removed from V and 10 bases from J, the gap between germline ends came to 7 bases. Germline V lookup: CDR1 MNHEY, CDR2 SMNVEV (reference sequence). The CDR3 here is CASSPAEQFF. In nucleotides, the CDR3 is TGTGCCAGCAGCCCCGCGGAGCAGTTCTTC.

The genes are TRBV7-9 and TRBJ2-5, with D possibly TRBD1 on 5 matching bases. The CDR3 contains 15 residues. Germline CDR1 reads SEHNR; CDR2 reads FQNEAQ (reference sequence). Trimming cost V 5 bases and J 2 bases, with 15 bases left between them. CDR3 nucleotide sequence: TGTGCCAGCAGCGCCCAGCAGGGTAGACAAGAGACCCAGTACTTC. Protein: CASSAQQGRQETQYF.

The chain combines TRBV25-1 with TRBJ1-4; D is uncertain. Germline assignment: CDR1 MGHDK and CDR2 SYGVNS. V was pared by 1 base and J by 11 bases, with 8 bases between. This CDR3 is 12 amino acids long. The CDR3 reads CASSEFGRKLFF. In DNA form, the CDR3 reads TGTGCCAGCAGTGAATTCGGTAGGAAACTGTTTTTT.

This sequence joins TRBV6-5 and TRBJ1-1; possibly TRBD1 for D (5 bases). CDR3 length: 15 residues. V shed 6 bases and J shed 2 bases, with 16 bases lying between them. Per the germline V gene, CDR1 is MNHEY and CDR2 is SVGAGI. In nucleotides, the CDR3 is TGTGCCAGCAGGGAGGGCGACAGCGGCAACACTGAAGCTTTCTTT. This sequence encodes CASREGDSGNTEAFF.

J is TRBJ2-3 and V is TRBV27, with a tentative D call TRBD1 (5 bases). V shed 6 bases and J shed 4 bases, with 14 bases lying between them. CDR1 is MNHEY and CDR2 is SMNVEV in the germline V gene (reference sequence). This CDR3 has 14 residues. DNA for the CDR3: TGTGCCAGCAGATGGACAATCACAGCAGATACGCAGTATTTT. It yields the protein CASRWTITADTQYF.

This clone was picked up a small number of times. This sequence joins TRBV9 and TRBJ2-1; 11 bases are shared with TRBD2. The CDR3 sequence is 15 residues long. Losses at the gene ends were 2 bases for V and 6 bases for J; bases not matched to a gene: 4. The germline V gene has CDR1 SGDLS and CDR2 YYNGEE. CDR3 nucleotides: TGTGCCAGCAGCGTCACTAGCGGGGGTGTCAATGAGCAGTTCTTC. Translated, it gives CASSVTSGGVNEQFF.

V gene TRBV5-1 combines with J gene TRBJ1-1; D is undetermined. This CDR3 is 14 amino acids long. Germline CDR1 SGHRS, CDR2 YFSETQ. V was shortened by 1 base and J by 4 bases, with 11 bases between the two germline ends. The CDR3 reads CASSLWEDSTEAFF. The CDR3 coding sequence is TGCGCCAGCAGCTTGTGGGAAGACTCCACTGAAGCTTTCTTT. Filled out from reference TRBV5-1 and TRBJ1-1, the complete variable domain reads KAGVTQTPRYLIKTRGQQVTLSCSPISGHRSVSWYQQTPGQGLQFLFEYFSETQRNKGNFPGRFSGRQFSNSRSEMNVSTLELGDSALYLCASSLWEDSTEAFFGQGTRLTVV.

The genes are TRBV5-6 and TRBJ2-5, with 11 bases that match TRBD2. J gave up 2 bases and V 2 bases, and 5 bases lay outside the gene matches. Germline V gene sequence: CDR1 SGHDT, CDR2 YYEEEE. The CDR3 runs to 16 residues. CDR3 sequence reads: CASSFPTSGTQETQYF. DNA of the CDR3: TGTGCCAGCAGCTTCCCGACTAGCGGGACTCAAGAGACCCAGTACTTC.

DNA of the CDR3: TGTGCCAGCAGCCCCGACAGGGCTGGAAACACCATATATTTT. Translation: CASSPDRAGNTIYF. The J gene is TRBJ1-3, the V gene TRBV7-8; 7 positions match TRBD1. The length of the CDR3 is 14 residues. V gave up 5 bases and J gave up 2 bases; unmatched junction bases: 3. Per germline, CDR1 SGHVS and CDR2 FQNEAQ.

This chain uses TRBV11-1 with TRBJ2-3; 7 positions match TRBD2. The germline V gene has CDR1 SGHAT and CDR2 FQDESV (reference sequence). The CDR3 totals 15 residues. J lost 2 bases, V lost 3 bases, and 5 bases had no gene match. CDR3 residues: CASSLGGRLTDTQYF. The CDR3 DNA sequence: TGTGCCAGCAGCTTGGGGGGGAGACTCACAGATACGCAGTATTTT.

The V gene is TRBV12-5, the J gene TRBJ1-1, with a possible D match to TRBD1 (5 bases). The V gene's germline CDR1 is LGHNT and CDR2 FRNRAP. This CDR3 has 16 amino acids. V shed 3 bases and J shed 0 bases, with 14 bases lying between them. CDR3 DNA sequence: TGTGCTAGTGGTTTAAGTATGGGGGGAATGAACACTGAAGCTTTCTTT. Protein sequence: CASGLSMGGMNTEAFF.

The CDR3 spells CARSLDSPLVEQYV. DNA of the CDR3: TGTGCCAGAAGCTTGGACAGCCCGCTTGTCGAGCAGTACGTC. The chain employs TRBV5-3 and TRBJ2-7; D uncertain. TRBV5-3 is assigned to the ORF class and has an uncertain function. Trimming removed 0 bases from V and 6 bases from J, with 13 bases in between. The CDR3 totals 14 residues.

The chain is built from TRBV4-3 and TRBJ1-5, with D uncertain. This CDR3 comprises 14 residues. Germline CDR1 and CDR2: LGHNA and YSLEER. Trimming left V 0 bases short and J 11 bases short, with 14 bases between. The CDR3 here is CASSQDWAAEAQHF. The DNA for the CDR3 is TGCGCCAGCAGCCAAGATTGGGCAGCAGAGGCCCAGCATTTT.

This clone has just one count. The genes are TRBV5-6 and TRBJ1-2; tentatively, D is TRBD1 (5 bases). Germline-derived CDR1 and CDR2 are SGHDT and YYEEEE. The CDR3 spans 15 residues. The V and J ends lost 7 bases and 6 bases respectively, with 22 bases between them. CDR3 sequence: CASAAGLSYINGYTF. The CDR3 bases are TGTGCCAGCGCCGCGGGACTGAGTTATATTAATGGCTACACCTTC.